Below, 17 T cell receptor beta chains from the same sample are listed, as sequenced in a study of T-cell reconstitution after alpha-beta-depleted transplantation in children. Researchers prepared the TCRbeta library using unique molecular identifiers, the study reports. One entry per CDR3 protein, called by TCRdb with MiXCR from the PCR reads. The sample shows 540,000 or so distinct CDR3 sequences, 23% of them seen only once. Sample: PBMCs, mostly from graft donor cells, taken 360 days after TCRalphabeta/CD19-depleted stem cell transplant. These receptors were collected from a boy younger than two who had a stem cell transplant for acute myeloid leukemia, so the T cells may come from the graft donor.

The chain joins TRBV20-1 to TRBJ2-5; D unresolved. The length of the CDR3 is 12 residues. Looked up from germline, CDR1 is DFQATT and CDR2 is SNEGSKA (reference sequence). Trimming removed 7 bases at V and 5 bases at J, with 14 bases between. CDR3 amino acids: CSVLEPEETQYF. In nucleotides, the CDR3 is TGCAGTGTTCTGGAACCGGAGGAGACCCAGTACTTC.

This clonotype was seen repeatedly, ten times or more. The rearrangement joins TRBV20-1 to TRBJ2-3; 8 bases map to TRBD1. V was clipped by 6 bases and J by 6 bases; unmatched bases: 11. This CDR3 contains 14 residues. Germline CDR1 DFQATT, CDR2 SNEGSKA (reference sequence). CDR3 region: CSASGQGDHDTQYF. The CDR3 coding sequence is TGCAGTGCAAGCGGACAGGGTGACCACGATACGCAGTATTTT.

This clonotype was found many times. This chain connects TRBV20-1 to TRBJ2-1; 7 nucleotides agree with TRBD2. With V trimmed by 6 bases and J by 2 bases, 10 bases remained unmatched. The germline V gene has CDR1 DFQATT and CDR2 SNEGSKA (reference sequence). The CDR3 covers 15 residues. CDR3 sequence reads: CSAPPGRGPYNEQFF. CDR3 in DNA: TGCAGTGCCCCCCCGGGGAGGGGCCCCTACAATGAGCAGTTCTTC.

This clonotype was observed at least ten times. The V and J genes are TRBV12-3 or TRBV12-4 and TRBJ2-7; maybe TRBD1 (5 bases). This CDR3 is built from 14 residues. V was pared by 5 bases and J by 3 bases, with 14 bases between. CDR3 amino acids: CASSLGQPYYEQYV. For the CDR3, the DNA is TGTGCCAGCAGTCTGGGGCAACCATACTACGAGCAGTACGTC.

V gene TRBV5-1 combines with J gene TRBJ1-1; TRBD1 might be the D (5 bases). The CDR3 loop spans 14 amino acids. Trimming cost V 2 bases and J 7 bases, with 15 bases left between them. Per the germline V gene, CDR1 is SGHRS and CDR2 is YFSETQ. CDR3 sequence (DNA): TGCGCCAGCAGCTTATCTACGACAGCGGTTGAAGCTTTCTTT. It is translated as CASSLSTTAVEAFF. The full variable domain, its missing parts supplied by reference TRBV5-1 and TRBJ1-1, is KAGVTQTPRYLIKTRGQQVTLSCSPISGHRSVSWYQQTPGQGLQFLFEYFSETQRNKGNFPGRFSGRQFSNSRSEMNVSTLELGDSALYLCASSLSTTAVEAFFGQGTRLTVV.

J is TRBJ1-1 and V is TRBV20-1; D perhaps matches TRBD1 (5 bases). Germline CDR1 reads DFQATT; CDR2 reads SNEGSKA (reference sequence). Trimming left V 6 bases short and J 1 base short, with 9 bases between. The CDR3 loop spans 12 amino acids. CDR3: CSANQGNTEAFF. For the CDR3, the DNA is TGCAGTGCCAATCAGGGGAACACTGAAGCTTTCTTT.

This clonotype was observed a handful of times. CDR3 sequence reads: CASSTPTSGSYNEQFF. Written as DNA, the CDR3 is TGTGCCAGCAGTACCCCGACTAGCGGGTCCTACAATGAGCAGTTCTTC. The rearrangement joins TRBV28 to TRBJ2-1; TRBD2 matches 10 bases. The length of the CDR3 is 16 residues. With 5 bases clipped from V and 1 base from J, the junction kept 5 bases outside the gene matches. Germline CDR1 and CDR2: MDHEN and SYDVKM.

This clonotype was seen a handful of times. V is TRBV29-1 and J is TRBJ2-7; D remains ambiguous. CDR3 length: 13 residues. Germline V lookup: CDR1 SQVTM, CDR2 ANQGSEA. Trimming stripped 7 bases from V and 2 bases from J, with 15 bases between. CDR3 nucleotides: TGCAGCGCTCGGTCAGTCCAAACCTACGAGCAGTACTTC. Translated, it gives CSARSVQTYEQYF.

The chain links TRBV4-3 to TRBJ1-5; D not certain. The CDR3 runs to 19 residues. V dropped 0 bases and J dropped 0 bases, with 18 bases sitting between them. Germline V gene data show CDR1 as LGHNA and CDR2 as YSLEER. CDR3 loop: CASSQDLRFGPNSNQPQHF. The CDR3 region has the DNA TGCGCCAGCAGCCAAGATCTCCGTTTTGGGCCGAATAGCAATCAGCCCCAGCATTTT.

This clonotype was seen more than once but under ten times. This chain uses TRBV2 with TRBJ2-7, with 11 bases lining up with TRBD2. This CDR3 comprises 13 residues. The V segment lost 6 bases and the J segment 8 bases; nucleotides outside the gene matches: 6. Germline V gene lookup returns CDR1 SNHLY and CDR2 FYNNEI. The CDR3 spells CASRRLAGNQQYV. CDR3 coding DNA: TGTGCCAGCAGGCGACTAGCGGGAAACCAGCAGTACGTC.

The V gene is TRBV20-1, the J gene TRBJ1-6, with a weak D call TRBD1 (5 bases). Germline loops: CDR1 DFQATT, CDR2 SNEGSKA (reference sequence). Between the trimmed V and J ends, which lost 2 bases and 8 bases, there was a span of 13 bases. There are 14 residues in the CDR3. CDR3: CSARPRDGDSPLHF. CDR3 in DNA: TGCAGTGCTAGACCCCGGGACGGGGATTCACCCCTCCACTTT.

There are many counts of this clonotype. The rearrangement links TRBV20-1 to TRBJ2-3; D is ambiguous. Germline loops: CDR1 DFQATT, CDR2 SNEGSKA (reference sequence). V was cut by 4 bases and J by 0 bases, with 8 bases left in between. This CDR3 comprises 13 residues. The CDR3 bases are TGCAGTGCTACCAGAGAAAGCACAGATACGCAGTATTTT. This gives the protein CSATRESTDTQYF.

This chain joins TRBV20-1 and TRBJ2-3; 7 bases map to TRBD2. The CDR3 consists of 15 residues. Germline lookup yields CDR1 DFQATT and CDR2 SNEGSKA (reference sequence). J gave up 0 bases and V 3 bases, and 6 bases lay outside the gene matches. The CDR3 sequence is CSASSLAVSTDTQYF. CDR3 in DNA: TGCAGTGCTAGTAGCCTAGCGGTTAGCACAGATACGCAGTATTTT.

This rearrangement joins TRBV20-1 to TRBJ2-1, with a tentative D call TRBD1 (6 bases). CDR1 and CDR2 from the germline V gene are DFQATT and SNEGSKA (reference sequence). V lost 5 bases and J 2 bases, leaving 16 bases between the germline ends. The CDR3 length is 15 residues. DNA for the CDR3: TGCAGTGCTTACCCCGGTCAGGGGCCCTACAATGAGCAGTTCTTC. Its translation: CSAYPGQGPYNEQFF.

The chain links TRBV6-5 to TRBJ2-5, with a tentative D call TRBD2 (5 bases). V was pared by 2 bases and J by 5 bases, with 12 bases between. The length of the CDR3 is 14 residues. Germline V gives CDR1 MNHEY, CDR2 SVGAGI. The CDR3 spells CASSYQTLAETQYF. DNA for the CDR3: TGTGCCAGCAGTTACCAAACTCTAGCCGAGACCCAGTACTTC.

The J gene is TRBJ1-6, the V gene TRBV7-2; TRBD1 might be the D (5 bases). Germline V CDR1 and CDR2: SGHTA, FQGNSA. CDR3 length: 14 amino acids. Trimming removed 4 bases from V and 13 bases from J, with 17 bases in between. CDR3 sequence (DNA): TGTGCCAGCAGCTCCCATCGTCAGGGTGTCCCCCTCCACTTT. It specifies CASSSHRQGVPLHF.

The chain carries TRBV7-3 and TRBJ2-6; TRBD1 might be the D (6 bases). This CDR3 is 20 amino acids long. Trimming shortened V by 2 bases and J by 0 bases, and 20 bases separated the two germline ends. CDR1 and CDR2 (germline): SGHTA, FQGTGA. The CDR3 DNA reads TGTGCCAGCAGCTTATCGTCAGGGGACGCGGGTCACTCTGGGGCCAACGTCCTGACTTTC. It is translated as CASSLSSGDAGHSGANVLTF.